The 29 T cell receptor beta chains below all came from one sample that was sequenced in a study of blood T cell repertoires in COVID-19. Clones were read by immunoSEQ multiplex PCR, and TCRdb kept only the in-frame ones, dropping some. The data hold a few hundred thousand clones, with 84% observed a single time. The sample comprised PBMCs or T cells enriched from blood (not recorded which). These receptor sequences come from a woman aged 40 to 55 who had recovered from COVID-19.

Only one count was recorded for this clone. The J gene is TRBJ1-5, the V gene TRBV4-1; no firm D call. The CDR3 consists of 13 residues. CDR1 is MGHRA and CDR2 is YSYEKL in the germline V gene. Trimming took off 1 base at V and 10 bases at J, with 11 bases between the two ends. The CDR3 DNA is TGCGCCAGCAGCCAAGTTTTAGTCTCTCCCCAGCATTTT. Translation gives CASSQVLVSPQHF.

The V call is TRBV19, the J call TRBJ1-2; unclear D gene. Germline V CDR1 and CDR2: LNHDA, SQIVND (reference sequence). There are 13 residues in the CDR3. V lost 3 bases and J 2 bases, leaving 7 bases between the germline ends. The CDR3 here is CASSMGRNYGYTF. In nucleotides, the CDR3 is TGTGCCAGTAGTATGGGCAGAAACTATGGCTACACCTTC. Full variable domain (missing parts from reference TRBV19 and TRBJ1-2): DGGITQSPKYLFRKEGQNVTLSCEQNLNHDAMYWYRQDPGQGLRLIYYSQIVNDFQKGDIAEGYSVSREKKESFPLTVTSAQKNPTAFYLCASSMGRNYGYTFGSGTRLTVV.

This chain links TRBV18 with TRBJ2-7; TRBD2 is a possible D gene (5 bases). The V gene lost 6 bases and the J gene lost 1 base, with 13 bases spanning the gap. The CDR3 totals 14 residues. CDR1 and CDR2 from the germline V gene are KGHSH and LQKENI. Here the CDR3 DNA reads TGTGCCAGCTCCCCCGGACGGGGTTCCTACGAGCAGTACTTC. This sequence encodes CASSPGRGSYEQYF.

Here the CDR3 reads CASSYNSGGYNEQFF. The CDR3 DNA follows: TGTGCCAGCAGCTATAATAGCGGGGGGTACAATGAGCAGTTCTTC. The chain recombines TRBV9 with TRBJ2-1, with 10 bases that match TRBD2. Per the germline V gene, CDR1 is SGDLS and CDR2 is YYNGEE. V was clipped by 4 bases and J by 4 bases; unmatched bases: 5. CDR3 length: 15 residues.

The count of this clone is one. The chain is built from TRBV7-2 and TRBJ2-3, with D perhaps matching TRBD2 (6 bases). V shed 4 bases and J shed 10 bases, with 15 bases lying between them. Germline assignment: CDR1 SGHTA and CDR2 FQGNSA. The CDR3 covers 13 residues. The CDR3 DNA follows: TGTGCCAGCAGCTGGGACTCCCCGGCCGCGCAGTATTTT. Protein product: CASSWDSPAAQYF.

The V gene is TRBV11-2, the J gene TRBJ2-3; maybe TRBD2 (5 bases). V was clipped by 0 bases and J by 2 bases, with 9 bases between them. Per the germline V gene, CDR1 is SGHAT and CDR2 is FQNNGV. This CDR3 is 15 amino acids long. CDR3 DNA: TGTGCCAGCAGCTTAGACGGCGGGCTCACAGATACGCAGTATTTT. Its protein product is CASSLDGGLTDTQYF.

In nucleotides, the CDR3 is TGTGCCAGCAGTCCCGGGACAGGGGGTTATAGCAATCAGCCCCAGCATTTT. It encodes CASSPGTGGYSNQPQHF. The rearrangement links TRBV28 to TRBJ1-5; 11 nucleotides match TRBD1. CDR3 size: 17 residues. V gave up 5 bases and J gave up 0 bases; unmatched junction bases: 6. The germline gives CDR1 MDHEN, CDR2 SYDVKM.

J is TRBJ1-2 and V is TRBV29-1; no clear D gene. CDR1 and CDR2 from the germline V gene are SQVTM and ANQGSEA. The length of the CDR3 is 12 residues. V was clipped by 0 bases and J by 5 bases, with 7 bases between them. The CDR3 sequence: CSVEEVEYGYTF. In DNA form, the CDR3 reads TGCAGCGTTGAAGAAGTGGAGTATGGCTACACCTTC. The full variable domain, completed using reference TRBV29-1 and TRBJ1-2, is SAVISQKPSRDICQRGTSLTIQCQVDSQVTMMFWYRQQPGQSLTLIATANQGSEATYESGFVIDKFPISRPNLTFSTLTVSNMSPEDSSIYLCSVEEVEYGYTFGSGTRLTVV.

The CDR3 nucleotides are TGCGCCAGCAGCTCGGACCTCGGAGGATCACCCCTCCACTTT. This translates into CASSSDLGGSPLHF. This rearrangement joins TRBV5-1 to TRBJ1-6; D gene ambiguous. Germline CDR1 SGHRS, CDR2 YFSETQ. This CDR3 is 14 amino acids long. Between the trimmed V and J ends, which lost 3 bases and 10 bases, there was a span of 14 bases.

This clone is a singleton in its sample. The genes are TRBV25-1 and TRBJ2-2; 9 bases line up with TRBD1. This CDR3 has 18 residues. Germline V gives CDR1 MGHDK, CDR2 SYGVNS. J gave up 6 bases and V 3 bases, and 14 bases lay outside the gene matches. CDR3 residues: CASSESTPTGGNAGELFF. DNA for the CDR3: TGTGCCAGCAGTGAGTCCACCCCGACAGGGGGTAACGCCGGGGAGCTGTTTTTT.

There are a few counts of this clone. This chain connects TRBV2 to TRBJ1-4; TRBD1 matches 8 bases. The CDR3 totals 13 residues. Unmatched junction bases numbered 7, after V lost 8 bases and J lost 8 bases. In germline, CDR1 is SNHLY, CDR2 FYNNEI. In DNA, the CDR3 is TGTGCCAGCCTTGGACAGGGAAGGGAAAAACTGTTTTTT. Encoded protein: CASLGQGREKLFF. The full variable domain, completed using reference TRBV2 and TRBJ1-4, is EPEVTQTPSHQVTQMGQEVILRCVPISNHLYFYWYRQILGQKVEFLVSFYNNEISEKSEIFDDQFSVERPDGSNFTLKIRSTKLEDSAMYFCASLGQGREKLFFGSGTQLSVL.

CDR3 nucleotides: TGTGCCAGCATTTCTCCTAGCGGGAGGTACACCGGGGAGCTGTTTTTT. It yields the protein CASISPSGRYTGELFF. The chain joins TRBV7-2 to TRBJ2-2; TRBD2 matches at 11 bases. Looked up from germline, CDR1 is SGHTA and CDR2 is FQGNSA. This CDR3 has 16 amino acids. V lost 7 bases and J lost 3; bases outside the gene matches: 7.

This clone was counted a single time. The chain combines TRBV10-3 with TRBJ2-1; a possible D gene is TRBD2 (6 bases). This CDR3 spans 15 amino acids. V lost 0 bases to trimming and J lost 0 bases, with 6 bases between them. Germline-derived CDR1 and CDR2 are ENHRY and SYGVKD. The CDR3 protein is CAISESSGSYNEQFF. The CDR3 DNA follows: TGTGCCATCAGTGAGTCTAGCGGCTCCTACAATGAGCAGTTCTTC.

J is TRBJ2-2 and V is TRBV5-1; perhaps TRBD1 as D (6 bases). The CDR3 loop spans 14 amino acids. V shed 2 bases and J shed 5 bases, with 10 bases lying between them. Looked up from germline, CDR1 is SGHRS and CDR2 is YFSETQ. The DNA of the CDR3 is TGCGCCAGCAGCTTTACAGGGAATACCGGGGAGCTGTTTTTT. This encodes CASSFTGNTGELFF. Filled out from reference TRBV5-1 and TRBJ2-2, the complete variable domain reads KAGVTQTPRYLIKTRGQQVTLSCSPISGHRSVSWYQQTPGQGLQFLFEYFSETQRNKGNFPGRFSGRQFSNSRSEMNVSTLELGDSALYLCASSFTGNTGELFFGEGSRLTVL.

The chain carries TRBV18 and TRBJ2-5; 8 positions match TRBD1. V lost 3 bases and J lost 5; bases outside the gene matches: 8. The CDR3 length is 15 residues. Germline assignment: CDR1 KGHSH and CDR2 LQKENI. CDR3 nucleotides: TGTGCCAGCTCACCTACCGGGACAGGTGTCGAGACCCAGTACTTC. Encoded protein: CASSPTGTGVETQYF.

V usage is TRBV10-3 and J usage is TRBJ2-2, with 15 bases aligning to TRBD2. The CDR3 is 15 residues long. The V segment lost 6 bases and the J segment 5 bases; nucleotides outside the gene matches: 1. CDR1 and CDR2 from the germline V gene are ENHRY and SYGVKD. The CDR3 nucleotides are TGTGCCATCAGCGGACTAGCGGGAGGGACCGGGGAGCTGTTTTTT. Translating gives CAISGLAGGTGELFF.

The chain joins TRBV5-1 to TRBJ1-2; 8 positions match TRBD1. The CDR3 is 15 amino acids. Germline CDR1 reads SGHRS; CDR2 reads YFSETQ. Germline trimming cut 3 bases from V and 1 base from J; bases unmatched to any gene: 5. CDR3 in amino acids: CASSSTGGFNYGYTF. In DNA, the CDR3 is TGCGCCAGCAGCTCTACAGGGGGTTTTAACTATGGCTACACCTTC.

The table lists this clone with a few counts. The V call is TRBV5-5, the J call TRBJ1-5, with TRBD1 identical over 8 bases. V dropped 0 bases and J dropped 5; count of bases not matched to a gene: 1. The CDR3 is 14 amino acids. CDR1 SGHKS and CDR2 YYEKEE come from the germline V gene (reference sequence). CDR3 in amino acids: CASSLVQGDQPQHF. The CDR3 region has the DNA TGTGCCAGCAGCTTGGTACAGGGGGATCAGCCCCAGCATTTT.

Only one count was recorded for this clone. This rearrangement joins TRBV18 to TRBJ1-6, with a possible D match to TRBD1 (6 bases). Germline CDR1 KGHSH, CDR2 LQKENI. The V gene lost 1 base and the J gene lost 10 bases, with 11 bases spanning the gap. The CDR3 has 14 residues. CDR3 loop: CASSPRGDISPLHF. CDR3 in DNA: TGTGCCAGCTCACCACGAGGGGACATCTCACCCCTCCACTTT. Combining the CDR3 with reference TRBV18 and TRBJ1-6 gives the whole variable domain NAGVMQNPRHLVRRRGQEARLRCSPMKGHSHVYWYRQLPEEGLKFMVYLQKENIIDESGMPKERFSAEFPKEGPSILRIQQVVRGDSAAYFCASSPRGDISPLHFGNGTRLTVT.

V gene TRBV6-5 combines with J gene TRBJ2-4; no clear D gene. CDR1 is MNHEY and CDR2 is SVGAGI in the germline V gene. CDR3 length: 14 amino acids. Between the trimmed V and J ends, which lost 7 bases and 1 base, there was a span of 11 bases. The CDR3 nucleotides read TGTGCCAGCATCCCTAGTGGCGCCAAAAACATTCAGTACTTC. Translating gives CASIPSGAKNIQYF.

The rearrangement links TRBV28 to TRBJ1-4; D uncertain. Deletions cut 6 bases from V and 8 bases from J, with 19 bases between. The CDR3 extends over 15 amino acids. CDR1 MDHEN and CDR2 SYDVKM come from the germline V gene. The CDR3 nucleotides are TGTGCCAGCAGCCCGGTCGGAGGGCCGAGGGAAAAACTGTTTTTT. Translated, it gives CASSPVGGPREKLFF.

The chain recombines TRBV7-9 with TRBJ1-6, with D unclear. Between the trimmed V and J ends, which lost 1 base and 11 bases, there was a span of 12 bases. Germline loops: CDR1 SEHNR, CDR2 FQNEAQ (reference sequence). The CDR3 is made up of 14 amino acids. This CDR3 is CASSLEGSGTPLHF. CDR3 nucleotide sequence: TGTGCCAGCAGCTTAGAAGGGTCGGGAACACCCCTCCACTTT.

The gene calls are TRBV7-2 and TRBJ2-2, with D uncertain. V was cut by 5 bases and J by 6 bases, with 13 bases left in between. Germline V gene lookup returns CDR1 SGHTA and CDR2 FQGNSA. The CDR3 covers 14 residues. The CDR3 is CASSPQRLSGELFF. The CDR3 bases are TGTGCCAGCAGCCCCCAGAGACTCTCCGGGGAGCTGTTTTTT.

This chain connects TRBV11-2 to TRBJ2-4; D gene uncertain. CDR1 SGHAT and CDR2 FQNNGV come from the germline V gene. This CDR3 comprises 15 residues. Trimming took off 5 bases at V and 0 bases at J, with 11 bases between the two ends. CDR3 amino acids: CASSPTGLAKNIQYF. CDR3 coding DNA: TGTGCCAGCAGCCCCACGGGTTTAGCCAAAAACATTCAGTACTTC.

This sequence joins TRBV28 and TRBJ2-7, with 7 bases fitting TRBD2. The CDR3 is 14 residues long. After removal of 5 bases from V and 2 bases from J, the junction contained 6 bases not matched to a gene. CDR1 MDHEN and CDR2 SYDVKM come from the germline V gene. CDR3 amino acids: CASSTLAGPYEQYF. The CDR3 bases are TGTGCCAGCAGTACTTTAGCGGGCCCCTACGAGCAGTACTTC.

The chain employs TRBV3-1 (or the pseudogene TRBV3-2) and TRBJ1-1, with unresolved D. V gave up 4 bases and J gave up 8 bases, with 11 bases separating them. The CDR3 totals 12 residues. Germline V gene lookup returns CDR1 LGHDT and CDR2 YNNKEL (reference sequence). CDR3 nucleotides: TGTGCCAGCAGCCCTACACAGAGAGAAGCTTTCTTT. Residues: CASSPTQREAFF.

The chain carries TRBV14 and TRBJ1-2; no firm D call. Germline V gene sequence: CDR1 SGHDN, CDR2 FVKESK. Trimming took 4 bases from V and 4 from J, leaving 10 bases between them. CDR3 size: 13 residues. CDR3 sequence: CASSPPSGYGYTF. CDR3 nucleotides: TGTGCCAGCAGCCCCCCCTCAGGCTATGGCTACACCTTC.

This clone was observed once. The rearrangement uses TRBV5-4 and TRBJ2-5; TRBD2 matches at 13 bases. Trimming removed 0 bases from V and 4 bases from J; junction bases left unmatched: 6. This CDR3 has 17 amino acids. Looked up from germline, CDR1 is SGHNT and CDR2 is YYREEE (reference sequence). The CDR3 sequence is CASSLGGLAGAGETQYF. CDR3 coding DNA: TGTGCCAGCAGCTTGGGAGGACTAGCGGGAGCGGGAGAGACCCAGTACTTC.

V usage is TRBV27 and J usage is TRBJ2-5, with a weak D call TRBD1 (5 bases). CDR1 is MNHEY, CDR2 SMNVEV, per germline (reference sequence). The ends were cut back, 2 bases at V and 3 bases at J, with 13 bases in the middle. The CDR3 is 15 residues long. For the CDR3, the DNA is TGTGCCAGCAGTTTAGTTGCAGGGCGGAAAGAGACCCAGTACTTC. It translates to CASSLVAGRKETQYF.